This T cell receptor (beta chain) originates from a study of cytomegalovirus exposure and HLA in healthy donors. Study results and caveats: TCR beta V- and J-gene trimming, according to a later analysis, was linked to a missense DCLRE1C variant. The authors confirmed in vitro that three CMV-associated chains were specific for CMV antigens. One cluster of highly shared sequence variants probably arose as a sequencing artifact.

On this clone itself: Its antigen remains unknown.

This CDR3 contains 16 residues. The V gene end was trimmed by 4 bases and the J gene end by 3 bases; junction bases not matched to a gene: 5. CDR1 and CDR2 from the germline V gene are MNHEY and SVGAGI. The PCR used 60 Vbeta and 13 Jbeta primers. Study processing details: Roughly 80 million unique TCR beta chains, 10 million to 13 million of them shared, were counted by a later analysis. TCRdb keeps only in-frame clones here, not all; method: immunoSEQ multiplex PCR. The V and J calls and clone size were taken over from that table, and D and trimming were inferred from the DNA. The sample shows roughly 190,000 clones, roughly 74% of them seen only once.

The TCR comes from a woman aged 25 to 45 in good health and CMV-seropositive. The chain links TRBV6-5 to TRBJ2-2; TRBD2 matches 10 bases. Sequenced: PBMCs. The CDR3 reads CASSWSGGDDTGELFF. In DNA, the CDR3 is TGTGCCAGCAGTTGGAGCGGGGGGGACGACACCGGGGAGCTGTTTTTT.